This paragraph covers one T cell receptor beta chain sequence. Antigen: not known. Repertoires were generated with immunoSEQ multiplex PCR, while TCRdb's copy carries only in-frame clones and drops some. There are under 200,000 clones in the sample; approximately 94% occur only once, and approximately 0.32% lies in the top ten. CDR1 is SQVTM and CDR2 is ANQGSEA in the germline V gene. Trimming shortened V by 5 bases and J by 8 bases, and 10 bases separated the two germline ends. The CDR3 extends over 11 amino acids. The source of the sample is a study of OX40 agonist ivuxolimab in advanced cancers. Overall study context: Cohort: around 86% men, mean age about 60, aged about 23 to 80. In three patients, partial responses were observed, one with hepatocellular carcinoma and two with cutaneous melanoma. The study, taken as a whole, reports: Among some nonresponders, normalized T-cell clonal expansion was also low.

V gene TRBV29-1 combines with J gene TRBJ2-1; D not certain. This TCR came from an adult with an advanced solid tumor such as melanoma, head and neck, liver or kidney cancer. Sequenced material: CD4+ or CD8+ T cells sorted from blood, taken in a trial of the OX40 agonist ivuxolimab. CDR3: CSVLWADEQFF. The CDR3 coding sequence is TGCAGCGTTCTCTGGGCCGATGAGCAGTTCTTC.